The 13 T cell receptor beta chains below all came from one sample that was sequenced in a study of T-cell reconstitution after alpha-beta-depleted transplantation in children. Preparation of the TCRbeta library was carried out with unique molecular identifiers. TCRdb reprocessed the PCR reads via MiXCR and lists one record per CDR3 protein. The sample lists some 600,000 distinct CDR3 sequences, 10% to 15% occurring once. Sequenced here: PBMCs, mostly from graft donor cells, sampled 360 days after TCRalphabeta/CD19-depleted stem cell transplant. All receptors come from a male patient between 10 and 17 years old who had a stem cell transplant for acute myeloid leukemia, so the T cells may come from the graft donor.

This clonotype was seen at least ten times. V and J are TRBV12-3 or TRBV12-4 and TRBJ1-1; tentatively, D is TRBD1 (5 bases). The CDR3 has 15 amino acids. V shed 3 bases and J shed 1 base, with 12 bases lying between them. As DNA, the CDR3 is TGTGCCAGCAGTTTGATCGGGGCAGGGAACACTGAAGCTTTCTTT. Amino acids: CASSLIGAGNTEAFF.

This chain uses TRBV4-3 with TRBJ2-1; D is unresolved. V was cut by 4 bases and J by 7 bases, with 17 bases left in between. The germline CDR1 and CDR2 sequences are LGHNA and YSLEER. This CDR3 has 15 residues. CDR3 nucleotides: TGCGCCAGCAGCCGTCTCGGGTTCAGCTGGAATGAGCAGTTCTTC. Its translation: CASSRLGFSWNEQFF.

This clonotype was recorded many times. The rearrangement links TRBV2 to TRBJ2-3, with D uncertain. The V end was cut by 10 bases, the J end by 4 bases, with 6 bases between. This CDR3 contains 10 residues. Germline CDR1 reads SNHLY; CDR2 reads FYNNEI. The CDR3 nucleotides are TGTGCCAACCTACCAGATACGCAGTATTTT. Translated: CANLPDTQYF.

This clonotype was picked up a small number of times. The chain recombines TRBV19 with TRBJ2-6; D is perhaps TRBD2 (6 bases). This CDR3 has 15 residues. Per germline, CDR1 LNHDA and CDR2 SQIVND (reference sequence). With 8 bases removed from V and 6 bases from J, the gap between germline ends came to 17 bases. CDR3 region: CASLPGVSLANVLTF. CDR3 DNA sequence: TGTGCCAGTCTCCCGGGGGTTTCCCTGGCCAACGTCCTGACTTTC.

The table lists this clonotype with a few counts. The CDR3 here is CASRERGSSYEQYF. The CDR3 bases are TGTGCCAGTCGCGAAAGAGGTAGCTCCTACGAGCAGTACTTC. The rearrangement uses TRBV7-8 and TRBJ2-7; D remains ambiguous. Trimming removed 9 bases at V and 0 bases at J, with 15 bases between. Germline CDR1 is SGHVS and CDR2 is FQNEAQ. This CDR3 has 14 amino acids.

This rearrangement joins TRBV20-1 to TRBJ2-5; a possible D gene is TRBD2 (6 bases). Per germline, CDR1 DFQATT and CDR2 SNEGSKA (reference sequence). The CDR3 has 13 residues. Deletions cut 3 bases from V and 4 bases from J, with 12 bases between. This CDR3 reads CSASPSGGETQYF. The CDR3 nucleotides read TGCAGTGCTAGTCCGTCCGGGGGAGAGACCCAGTACTTC.

A few counts support this clonotype. The chain is built from TRBV28 and TRBJ2-5; unclear D gene. Trimming left V 4 bases short and J 2 bases short, with 14 bases between. Germline CDR1 and CDR2: MDHEN and SYDVKM. This CDR3 has 15 residues. In DNA form, the CDR3 reads TGTGCCAGCAGTTCCCTGACGTCTAGTCAAGAGACCCAGTACTTC. Amino acid sequence: CASSSLTSSQETQYF.

Ten or more counts support this clonotype. The chain is built from TRBV29-1 and TRBJ2-6; D might be TRBD1 or TRBD2, each matching 5 bases. CDR3 length equals 16 residues. V gave up 2 bases and J gave up 2 bases, with 13 bases separating them. Germline assignment: CDR1 SQVTM and CDR2 ANQGSEA. In nucleotides, the CDR3 is TGCAGCGTTGAAAAAGGGGCGGGCACTGGGGCCAACGTCCTGACTTTC. Protein: CSVEKGAGTGANVLTF.

This clonotype has a handful of counts. The V and J genes are TRBV6-5 and TRBJ1-2; D not certain. Germline loops: CDR1 MNHEY, CDR2 SVGAGI. V lost 6 bases to trimming and J lost 6 bases, with 17 bases between them. CDR3 length: 14 residues. The CDR3 region is CASRLRGQSDGYTF. Here the CDR3 DNA reads TGTGCCAGCAGGCTCCGCGGGCAAAGCGATGGCTACACCTTC.

V and J are TRBV6-5 and TRBJ2-5; D may correspond to TRBD1 or TRBD2 (5 bases each). This CDR3 spans 13 amino acids. Looked up from germline, CDR1 is MNHEY and CDR2 is SVGAGI. Trimming stripped 0 bases from V and 5 bases from J, with 7 bases between. CDR3 nucleotide sequence: TGTGCCAGCAGTTACTCGAGGGGCGAGACCCAGTACTTC. As protein: CASSYSRGETQYF.

The chain is built from TRBV4-2 and TRBJ2-7; 8 bases line up with TRBD1. Germline V CDR1 and CDR2: LGHNA, YNFKEQ. There are 16 residues in the CDR3. Trimming at V came to 3 bases and at J to 1 base, leaving 8 bases not matched to a gene. DNA for the CDR3: TGTGCCAGCAGCCAGCCGACAGGGGAAATATCCTACGAGCAGTACTTC. This sequence encodes CASSQPTGEISYEQYF.

The chain employs TRBV10-3 and TRBJ1-6; 7 bases match TRBD1. Looked up from germline, CDR1 is ENHRY and CDR2 is SYGVKD. This CDR3 contains 13 residues. V lost 8 bases and J lost 5; bases outside the gene matches: 3. The CDR3 here is CAIGTADNSPLHF. Written as DNA, the CDR3 is TGTGCCATCGGGACAGCTGATAATTCACCCCTCCACTTT.

This clonotype was seen a handful of times. V usage is TRBV18 and J usage is TRBJ2-1; TRBD2 matches at 10 bases. The CDR3 runs to 18 residues. From germline, CDR1 is KGHSH and CDR2 LQKENI. With V trimmed by 1 base and J by 6 bases, 12 bases remained unmatched. As DNA, the CDR3 is TGTGCCAGCTCACCACTCGGAGCGGGAGGGCCTGGGATCAATGAGCAGTTCTTC. Its protein is CASSPLGAGGPGINEQFF. Variable domain in full (rest from reference TRBV18 and TRBJ2-1): NAGVMQNPRHLVRRRGQEARLRCSPMKGHSHVYWYRQLPEEGLKFMVYLQKENIIDESGMPKERFSAEFPKEGPSILRIQQVVRGDSAAYFCASSPLGAGGPGINEQFFGPGTRLTVL.